This T cell receptor beta chain was recovered during a study of shared clonotypes between healthy human individuals (dated by TCRdb to between 2020 and 2021). Background for the entire study: The cohort comprised a couple of women and a few men aged 18 to 49 years. To estimate repertoire size and how much clonotypes are shared between individuals, the study performed deep sequencing of blood TCR repertoires from a few healthy adults. Libraries were prepared and TCR repertoires were sequenced by different laboratories using diverse techniques, in order to increase sequencing depth and limit assay-specific biases. Between about 0.8 and 9 billion PBMCs per donor were obtained by leukapheresis.

Donors were healthy HIV-negative adults with no recently reported acute infections or vaccinations. Only Caucasian adults living in Nashville, Tennessee, USA were represented among the donors. For unsorted samples, about 87 million PBMCs were counted, and genomic DNA was extracted using the QIAamp DNA Blood Mini kit. Blood was collected by leukapheresis, and PBMCs were isolated by Ficoll-Histopaque density gradient centrifugation and then cryopreserved in liquid nitrogen vapor phase. Overall results and qualifications from the work: Because the study included a small number of donors, the genetic and exposure-history diversity represented was limited. Pairwise subsampling indicated that sequencing depth was expected to affect the degree of clonotype sharing among donors. Sampling was restricted to blood, and TCR repertoires in tissue are likely to differ from TCR repertoires in blood.

As concerns this clone: This receptor's antigen is unknown. Base qualities are missing; no much larger clone stands one base away. Other nucleotide sequences in the sample specify the same CDR3.

Using the deep immunoSEQ assay, TCR CDR3 regions were amplified from genomic DNA by multiplex PCR. For each cell subset, the extracted genomic DNA was distributed evenly across all wells of several immunoSEQ 96-well plates, and each plate served as one replicate. For unsorted PBMC, approximately 310 ng genomic DNA, equal to about 29,000 T cell genomes, was loaded into each replicate PCR. Genomic DNA from unsorted PBMC was sequenced over ten immunoSEQ deep assay plates. Purified libraries were measured with a Qubit 3.0 fluorometer, size-checked on a Bioanalyzer 2100, and measured again with the KAPA Library Quantification kit. Each immunoSEQ 96-well plate was sequenced on its own single-read 150-cycle Illumina NextSeq 550 flow cell. The original methods were these. The immunoSEQ output contained only junctional sequences without quality scores, so filtering could not match that applied to full-length reads. To assign V/J genes and CDR3, sequences were annotated using PyIR, a Python wrapper for IgBLAST v1.9, with IMGT germline references. Reads were filtered out if the reads had weak V/J assignments (E-value above 1e-6), no CDR3, stop codons, out-of-frame junctions, or ambiguous translated residues. V3J clonotypes were defined as sequences sharing an identical inferred V gene, J gene, and CDR3 amino acid sequence. To compute the percentage overlap between repertoires, the number of shared unique clonotypes was divided by the size of the smaller repertoire. Three approaches were used to assess repertoire richness: RTK rarefaction, the Chao1 estimator, and Recon v2.1 estimates of unobserved clonotypes. The table comes from immuneACCESS by way of TCRdb, which keeps in-frame sequences with V and J called. Part of the clones is missing from these tables; in studies checked, under half for an unresolved V gene and the rest for unknown reasons. V and J calls and clone size are given by that table; D and trimming were obtained from the DNA. In this sample the table shows under 600,000 clones, around 78% of which occur a single time. The ten largest clones capture around 12% of the sample.

Sequences SGDLS (CDR1) and YYNGEE (CDR2) are obtained from the germline V gene. From its cysteine to its phenylalanine, the CDR3 spans 15 amino acids. Only the CDR3 portion is preserved as DNA: 45 bases, with reading frame beginning at the first base. Relative to germline, V is missing 2 bases and J is missing 0 bases, with 1 base of the junction outside any gene match. Input material: PBMCs. This TCR came from a woman between 40 and 50 years old in good health. Some clones in this sample may be carry-over from other donors' samples. The rearrangement combines TRBV9 with TRBJ2-2; 7 central nucleotides agree with TRBD2. Read as DNA, the sequence is TGTGCCAGCAGCGTTGGGGGGGCGAACACCGGGGAGCTGTTTTTT. It encodes CASSVGGANTGELFF.